A selection of T cell receptor beta chains follows, all from one sample in a study of blood T cell repertoires in COVID-19. TCRdb's table, derived via immunoSEQ multiplex PCR, lists solely in-frame clones and lacks some. Of more than 200,000 clones listed, 80% to 90% are singletons. Sequenced material: peripheral blood. The source of these receptors is a man in his sixties with acute or convalescent COVID-19. Both conserved end residues are part of each CDR3. Fields, in order: CDR3 protein, CDR3 DNA, V gene, clone size, J gene, D gene. The D gene is left open where the match is weak. Clone size is stated in some rows and not others, as once, few, many or a class when expanded.

CDR3aa: CASSQGGPLSNYGYTF; CDR3nt: TGTGCCAGCAGCCAAGGGGGGCCTCTGTCGAACTATGGCTACACCTTC; v_gene: TRBV3-1/TRBV3-2; abundance: NA; j_gene: TRBJ1-2; d_gene: NA
CDR3aa: CASSLWEPGQGAPWGYNEQFF; CDR3nt: TGTGCCAGCAGTTTATGGGAGCCGGGACAGGGGGCCCCTTGGGGCTACAATGAGCAGTTCTTC; v_gene: TRBV27; abundance: NA; j_gene: TRBJ2-1; d_gene: TRBD1
CDR3aa: CASSQNRLSNQPQHF; CDR3nt: TGTGCCAGCAGTCAGAACAGGCTTAGCAATCAGCCCCAGCATTTT; v_gene: TRBV2; abundance: NA; j_gene: TRBJ1-5; d_gene: NA
CDR3aa: CSAPRGQGF; CDR3nt: TGCAGTGCCCCCCGCGGACAGGGATTC; v_gene: TRBV20-1; abundance: NA; j_gene: TRBJ1-2; d_gene: TRBD1
CDR3aa: CSVLGQGGYGYTF; CDR3nt: TGCAGCGTTCTCGGGCAGGGAGGCTATGGCTACACCTTC; v_gene: TRBV29-1; abundance: NA; j_gene: TRBJ1-2; d_gene: NA
CDR3aa: CAITNGQGPNEKLFF; CDR3nt: TGTGCCATCACTAACGGACAGGGACCTAATGAAAAACTGTTTTTT; v_gene: TRBV10-3; abundance: NA; j_gene: TRBJ1-4; d_gene: TRBD1
CDR3aa: CAWSVRASGRGNEQFF; CDR3nt: TGTGCCTGGAGTGTGAGGGCTAGCGGGAGGGGAAATGAGCAGTTCTTC; v_gene: TRBV30; abundance: NA; j_gene: TRBJ2-1; d_gene: TRBD2
CDR3aa: CASSAAGTLNTEAFF; CDR3nt: TGTGCCAGCAGTGCTGCCGGGACACTAAACACTGAAGCTTTCTTT; v_gene: TRBV6-2/TRBV6-3; abundance: NA; j_gene: TRBJ1-1; d_gene: NA
CDR3aa: CASSGRGTGDSPLHF; CDR3nt: TGTGCCAGCAGCGGAAGGGGGACAGGGGACTCACCCCTCCACTTT; v_gene: TRBV13; abundance: NA; j_gene: TRBJ1-6; d_gene: TRBD1
CDR3aa: CSASEGGGYTF; CDR3nt: TGCAGTGCTAGTGAGGGAGGCGGCTACACCTTC; v_gene: TRBV20-1; abundance: NA; j_gene: TRBJ1-2; d_gene: NA
CDR3aa: CASRRMGLTGETQYF; CDR3nt: TGTGCCAGTAGAAGGATGGGCCTTACTGGAGAGACCCAGTACTTC; v_gene: TRBV19; abundance: NA; j_gene: TRBJ2-5; d_gene: NA
CDR3aa: CASSIAPGQGYEQYF; CDR3nt: TGTGCCAGTAGTATCGCTCCGGGACAGGGCTACGAGCAGTACTTC; v_gene: TRBV19; abundance: NA; j_gene: TRBJ2-7; d_gene: TRBD1
CDR3aa: CASSLGTGALGQPQHF; CDR3nt: TGTGCCAGCAGCCTCGGGACAGGGGCTTTAGGACAGCCCCAGCATTTT; v_gene: TRBV3-1/TRBV3-2; abundance: NA; j_gene: TRBJ1-5; d_gene: TRBD1
CDR3aa: CASSTMGGTSPLHF; CDR3nt: TGTGCCAGCAGTACAATGGGGGGGACCTCACCCCTCCACTTT; v_gene: TRBV28; abundance: NA; j_gene: TRBJ1-6; d_gene: NA
CDR3aa: CASSRGQGAVVNTEAFF; CDR3nt: TGTGCCAGTAGTAGAGGACAGGGGGCAGTGGTGAACACTGAAGCTTTCTTT; v_gene: TRBV19; abundance: NA; j_gene: TRBJ1-1; d_gene: TRBD1
CDR3aa: CASSLGGLAGDLDTQYF; CDR3nt: TGTGCCAGCAGCTTAGGGGGACTAGCGGGAGATTTAGATACGCAGTATTTT; v_gene: TRBV7-2; abundance: few; j_gene: TRBJ2-3; d_gene: TRBD2
CDR3aa: CASSSTLPGQGTIRGTEAFF; CDR3nt: TGTGCCAGTAGTTCTACCCTCCCCGGACAGGGGACTATCCGGGGCACTGAAGCTTTCTTT; v_gene: TRBV19; abundance: NA; j_gene: TRBJ1-1; d_gene: TRBD1
CDR3aa: CASSADPSGTYTQYF; CDR3nt: TGTGCCAGCAGCGCAGATCCGAGCGGGACTTATACGCAGTATTTT; v_gene: TRBV9; abundance: NA; j_gene: TRBJ2-3; d_gene: TRBD2
CDR3aa: CASGLAYLSPRARDTQYF; CDR3nt: TGTGCCAGCGGACTAGCGTATCTCTCCCCTAGAGCTAGGGATACGCAGTATTTT; v_gene: TRBV27; abundance: NA; j_gene: TRBJ2-3; d_gene: TRBD2
CDR3aa: CAIGAARSTDTQYF; CDR3nt: TGTGCCATCGGAGCGGCGAGGAGCACAGATACGCAGTATTTT; v_gene: TRBV10-3; abundance: NA; j_gene: TRBJ2-3; d_gene: NA
CDR3aa: CASSPPAGGRETQYF; CDR3nt: TGTGCCAGCAGCCCCCCAGCGGGGGGCAGGGAGACCCAGTACTTC; v_gene: TRBV13; abundance: NA; j_gene: TRBJ2-5; d_gene: TRBD2
CDR3aa: CASNPGEQETQYF; CDR3nt: TGCGCCAGCAACCCTGGAGAGCAAGAGACCCAGTACTTC; v_gene: TRBV5-1; abundance: NA; j_gene: TRBJ2-5; d_gene: NA
CDR3aa: CSAIQGYEQYF; CDR3nt: TGCAGTGCTATACAGGGGTACGAGCAGTACTTC; v_gene: TRBV20-1; abundance: NA; j_gene: TRBJ2-7; d_gene: TRBD1
CDR3aa: CASSRSGIGTDTQYF; CDR3nt: TGTGCCAGCAGTCGTAGCGGGATAGGAACAGATACGCAGTATTTT; v_gene: TRBV7-6; abundance: NA; j_gene: TRBJ2-3; d_gene: TRBD2
CDR3aa: CASSLGGGSYNEQFF; CDR3nt: TGTGCCAGCAGCTTAGGGGGAGGCTCCTACAATGAGCAGTTCTTC; v_gene: TRBV7-3; abundance: NA; j_gene: TRBJ2-1; d_gene: NA
CDR3aa: CASSYGTGGKQPQHF; CDR3nt: TGTGCCAGCAGTTACGGGACAGGGGGCAAACAGCCCCAGCATTTT; v_gene: TRBV28; abundance: NA; j_gene: TRBJ1-5; d_gene: TRBD1
CDR3aa: CASSLQGRGQADTQYF; CDR3nt: TGCGCCAGCAGCTTGCAGGGCAGGGGGCAAGCAGATACGCAGTATTTT; v_gene: TRBV5-1; abundance: NA; j_gene: TRBJ2-3; d_gene: TRBD1
CDR3aa: CASSLSRGPRSDTQYF; CDR3nt: TGTGCCAGCAGTTTATCTCGTGGCCCGCGGTCTGATACGCAGTATTTT; v_gene: TRBV27; abundance: NA; j_gene: TRBJ2-3; d_gene: NA
CDR3aa: CASSLGDRVNEQFF; CDR3nt: TGCGCCAGCAGCTTGGGAGACAGGGTTAATGAGCAGTTCTTC; v_gene: TRBV5-1; abundance: NA; j_gene: TRBJ2-1; d_gene: TRBD1
CDR3aa: CASSSRGIGDNEQFF; CDR3nt: TGTGCCAGCAGCTCCAGGGGGATTGGCGACAATGAGCAGTTCTTC; v_gene: TRBV5-4; abundance: NA; j_gene: TRBJ2-1; d_gene: TRBD1
CDR3aa: CASSHKQGSLSGANVLTF; CDR3nt: TGCGCCAGCAGCCACAAACAGGGTTCTCTCTCTGGGGCCAACGTCCTGACTTTC; v_gene: TRBV4-1; abundance: NA; j_gene: TRBJ2-6; d_gene: NA
CDR3aa: CASSGQGVPYEQYF; CDR3nt: TGTGCCAGCAGCGGACAGGGGGTACCCTACGAGCAGTACTTC; v_gene: TRBV9; abundance: once; j_gene: TRBJ2-7; d_gene: TRBD1
CDR3aa: CASSPQSPGQGRNEQFF; CDR3nt: TGTGCCAGCTCACCGCAAAGCCCGGGACAGGGTCGGAATGAGCAGTTCTTC; v_gene: TRBV18; abundance: NA; j_gene: TRBJ2-1; d_gene: TRBD1
CDR3aa: CATSRDPTGMSSGNTIYF; CDR3nt: TGTGCCACCAGCAGAGACCCGACAGGGATGAGCTCTGGAAACACCATATATTTT; v_gene: TRBV15; abundance: few; j_gene: TRBJ1-3; d_gene: TRBD1
CDR3aa: CASSRAGGDRNEQFF; CDR3nt: TGTGCCAGTAGTAGGGCGGGAGGGGACAGGAATGAGCAGTTCTTC; v_gene: TRBV19; abundance: NA; j_gene: TRBJ2-1; d_gene: NA